A selection of T cell receptor beta chains follows, all from one sample in a study of cytomegalovirus exposure and HLA in healthy donors. Clones were read by immunoSEQ multiplex PCR, and TCRdb kept only the in-frame ones, dropping some. The sample has around 70,000 clones; just over 70% are singletons. The sequenced sample consisted of PBMCs. Source of these receptors: a man aged 55 to 70 in good health and CMV-seropositive. Both conserved end residues are part of each CDR3. D genes are given only for firm matches. Rows may omit the clone size; those that give it use once, few, many or a size class.

size,D,V,J,DNA,CDR3
-,TRBD2,TRBV27,TRBJ2-1,TGTGCCAGCAGGGCCCGGGGACTAGCGGCCGACTACAATGAGCAGTTCTTC,CASRARGLAADYNEQFF
few,TRBD1,TRBV13,TRBJ1-1,TGTGCCAGCAGCTTTCGACAGGGGAAACCTGAAGCTTTCTTT,CASSFRQGKPEAFF
-,-,TRBV6-4,TRBJ2-1,TGTGCCAGCAGTCCGGGACTCACCTACAATGAGCAGTTCTTC,CASSPGLTYNEQFF
-,-,TRBV30,TRBJ1-1,TGTGCCTGGAAAGGACAGCTAAACACTGAAGCTTTCTTT,CAWKGQLNTEAFF
few,TRBD2,TRBV14,TRBJ2-1,TGTGCCAGCAGCCAAGTTTTCGAGCGGGATTGGGACAATGAGCAGTTCTTC,CASSQVFERDWDNEQFF
-,-,TRBV5-4,TRBJ2-7,TGTGCCAGCAGCTTCGAGTACGAGCAGTACTTC,CASSFEYEQYF
-,-,TRBV7-9,TRBJ1-4,TGTGCCAGCAACCAACAGGGTGTCTATGAAAAACTGTTTTTT,CASNQQGVYEKLFF
-,-,TRBV29-1,TRBJ1-1,TGCAGCCCGAGTTTGAACACTGAAGCTTTCTTT,CSPSLNTEAFF
-,-,TRBV5-1,TRBJ1-1,TGCGCCAGCAGCTCTCGGACAGCGAACACTGAAGCTTTCTTT,CASSSRTANTEAFF
few,TRBD1,TRBV10-3,TRBJ1-3,TGTGCCACCTTAGACAGGGCCTCTGGAAACACCATATATTTT,CATLDRASGNTIYF
-,-,TRBV6-6,TRBJ2-7,TGTGCCAGCAGTTACGAGATGAGCTCCTACGAGCAGTACTTC,CASSYEMSSYEQYF
-,-,TRBV4-1,TRBJ2-7,TGCGCCAGCAGCCAAGTGGGCACATCCGAGCAGTACTTC,CASSQVGTSEQYF
once,-,TRBV10-2,TRBJ2-7,TGCGCCAGCAGTGACCGCCTAGGAGGGAATGCCTACGAGCAGTACTTC,CASSDRLGGNAYEQYF
-,-,TRBV10-2,TRBJ2-7,TGCGCCAGCAGTGAGTTTCCATCCTACGAGCAGTACTTC,CASSEFPSYEQYF
-,-,TRBV16,TRBJ2-7,TGTGCCAGCAGCCCCCGGGAAGTATTAACTAACGAGCAGTACTTC,CASSPREVLTNEQYF